This T cell receptor (beta chain) emerged from a study of blood T cells in healthy people across ages. Notes on this clonotype: Its matching antigen is unknown.

Germline lookup yields CDR1 SQVTM and CDR2 ANQGSEA. J was trimmed by 9 bases and V by 4 bases; bases with no gene match: 14. The CDR3 is made up of 15 amino acids. Study-level results: Naive T cell percentage showed a strong correlation with the diversity of TCR beta. A roughly linear age-dependent decrease characterized TCR beta diversity per million T cells. PBMCs went unsorted, and a conclusive naive versus antigen-experienced comparison was therefore prevented.

Per sample, a minimum of 6.5 million PBMCs were isolated. It was with a sample-barcoded 5' primer and a J-beta primer mix that a second PCR of roughly 7 to 11 cycles was run. Via MiXCR, TCRdb re-called the 5' RACE reads, giving one row per CDR3 protein. The sample records roughly 1,300,000 distinct CDR3 sequences, around 59% being singletons. Source material: blood. This TCR was recovered from a man younger than 30 in good health. The chain combines TRBV29-1 with TRBJ2-1; 8 positions match TRBD2. CDR3 loop: CSVAQVRGGRGEQFF. For the CDR3, the DNA is TGCAGCGTTGCCCAAGTCCGCGGGGGGAGGGGTGAGCAGTTCTTC.